This passage covers 27 T cell receptor beta chains from one sample sequenced in a study of identifying expanded T cells in peripheral blood. TCRdb's table, derived via immunoSEQ multiplex PCR, lists solely in-frame clones and lacks some. The sample yields some 93,000 clones, about 88% seen once. Specimen: blood. Receptors originate from a person aged 18 to 70 in good health.

The chain joins TRBV7-8 to TRBJ2-7, with D possibly TRBD2 on 6 matching bases. Trimming removed 5 bases at V and 0 bases at J, with 14 bases between. Germline CDR1 is SGHVS and CDR2 is FQNEAQ. The CDR3 extends over 15 amino acids. The CDR3 sequence is CASSPGLIDSYEQYF. CDR3 sequence (DNA): TGTGCCAGCAGCCCGGGACTCATAGACTCCTACGAGCAGTACTTC.

As concerns this clone: Other DNA sequences within the sample encode an identical CDR3. The chain is built from TRBV5-1 and TRBJ1-4, with D unclear. CDR3 size: 14 residues. The V end lost 0 bases, the J end lost 3 bases, and 6 bases lay between the germline ends. Per germline, CDR1 SGHRS and CDR2 YFSETQ. CDR3 region: CASSLEPANEKLFF. The CDR3 nucleotides read TGCGCCAGCAGCTTGGAACCGGCTAATGAAAAACTGTTTTTT.

V is TRBV28 and J is TRBJ1-5, with D unclear. This CDR3 is built from 12 residues. Germline V lookup: CDR1 MDHEN, CDR2 SYDVKM. V was pared by 6 bases and J by 9 bases, with 12 bases between. As DNA, the CDR3 is TGTGCCAGCAGACTCGTTTCGGGGCCCCAGCATTTT. Protein product: CASRLVSGPQHF.

The chain has TRBV18 and TRBJ1-1; 8 bases align to TRBD1. Germline V lookup: CDR1 KGHSH, CDR2 LQKENI. This CDR3 spans 16 amino acids. J gave up 3 bases and V 3 bases, and 9 bases lay outside the gene matches. The CDR3 bases are TGTGCCAGCTCACCTAATGCCCAGGGGGCCGACACTGAAGCTTTCTTT. It yields the protein CASSPNAQGADTEAFF.

J is TRBJ1-2 and V is TRBV4-3; TRBD1 aligns across 7 bases. The CDR3 totals 16 residues. J gave up 4 bases and V 0 bases, and 8 bases lay outside the gene matches. Germline loops: CDR1 LGHNA, CDR2 YSLEER. CDR3 protein: CASSQDLEGGIYGYTF. The CDR3 nucleotides read TGCGCCAGCAGCCAAGATCTAGAAGGGGGCATCTATGGCTACACCTTC.

This clone was detected only a few times. This rearrangement joins TRBV5-1 to TRBJ2-5; 7 bases match TRBD1. V lost 2 bases, J lost 0 bases, and 7 bases stayed unmatched. CDR1 and CDR2 from the germline V gene are SGHRS and YFSETQ. The CDR3 extends over 16 amino acids. In DNA, the CDR3 is TGCGCCAGCAGCTTTGGTCTGGACAGGTACCAAGAGACCCAGTACTTC. It translates to CASSFGLDRYQETQYF.

The chain couples TRBV5-5 to TRBJ2-7; no clear D gene. Trimming stripped 2 bases from V and 4 bases from J, with 4 bases between. The CDR3 is made up of 11 amino acids. Looked up from germline, CDR1 is SGHKS and CDR2 is YYEKEE (reference sequence). CDR3: CASSLRYEQYF. The CDR3 DNA reads as TGTGCCAGCAGCTTAAGGTACGAGCAGTACTTC.

This clone was observed a few times. DNA of the CDR3: TGTGCCAGCAGCTCCGTTAACGGCCACGAGCAGTACTTC. The encoded protein is CASSSVNGHEQYF. The chain recombines TRBV7-9 with TRBJ2-7; the D is unclear. Germline-derived CDR1 and CDR2 are SEHNR and FQNEAQ (reference sequence). The CDR3 sequence is 13 residues long. The germline V and J ends were trimmed by 4 bases and 5 bases, with 12 bases remaining between them. The whole variable domain, remainder taken from reference TRBV7-9 and TRBJ2-7, is DTGVSQNPRHKITKRGQNVTFRCDPISEHNRLYWYRQTLGQGPEFLTYFQNEAQLEKSRLLSDRFSAERPKGSFSTLEIQRTEQGDSAMYLCASSSVNGHEQYFGPGTRLTVT.

V usage is TRBV7-6 and J usage is TRBJ2-5, with D perhaps matching TRBD1 or TRBD2 (5 bases each). CDR3 length equals 17 residues. Germline loops: CDR1 SGHVS, CDR2 FNYEAQ. The V and J ends lost 0 bases and 7 bases respectively, with 21 bases between them. The CDR3 DNA follows: TGTGCCAGCAGCTTAGCGGCGATCCCCGCCGGGGCTGGGACCCAGTACTTC. Translated, it gives CASSLAAIPAGAGTQYF.

This clone was counted once. V and J are TRBV10-3 and TRBJ2-1; 7 bases align to TRBD1. This CDR3 is built from 16 residues. With 3 bases clipped from V and 0 bases from J, the junction kept 5 bases outside the gene matches. CDR1 and CDR2 (germline): ENHRY, SYGVKD. The CDR3, as DNA: TGTGCCATCAGTGACCGGACAGGTCCCTCCTACAATGAGCAGTTCTTC. The encoded protein is CAISDRTGPSYNEQFF.

The CDR3 loop is CASSEGGLVTDTQYF. The CDR3 DNA reads as TGTGCCAGCAGTGAAGGGGGTCTAGTCACAGATACGCAGTATTTT. The genes are TRBV7-6 and TRBJ2-3, with a weak D call TRBD1 (6 bases). The CDR3 is made up of 15 amino acids. The V gene lost 6 bases and the J gene lost 2 bases, with 15 bases spanning the gap. Germline-derived CDR1 and CDR2 are SGHVS and FNYEAQ.

This clone has more than one count but fewer than ten. The J gene is TRBJ1-2, the V gene TRBV15; D unresolved. This CDR3 is 15 amino acids long. The V end lost 0 bases, the J end lost 8 bases, and 16 bases lay between the germline ends. Germline CDR1 is LNHNV and CDR2 is YYDKDF (reference sequence). CDR3 in amino acids: CATSREVSSVGGYTF. In DNA, the CDR3 is TGTGCCACCAGCAGAGAAGTAAGTTCTGTCGGCGGCTACACCTTC.

The genes are TRBV28 and TRBJ2-2; 8 nucleotides line up with TRBD2. The CDR3 runs 20 residues. With 3 bases clipped from V and 5 bases from J, the junction kept 20 bases outside the gene matches. Germline values: CDR1 MDHEN, CDR2 SYDVKM. The CDR3 loop is CASSLSGSTTGKTYTGELFF. In DNA, the CDR3 is TGTGCCAGCAGTTTGAGCGGGAGCACCACTGGGAAAACTTATACCGGGGAGCTGTTTTTT.

The chain combines TRBV27 with TRBJ2-3; a possible D gene is TRBD1 (5 bases). The CDR3 has 15 amino acids. Germline V gene data show CDR1 as MNHEY and CDR2 as SMNVEV (reference sequence). Trimming removed 5 bases at V and 1 base at J, with 13 bases between. CDR3 protein: CASSPRQNRTDTQYF. Written as DNA, the CDR3 is TGTGCCAGCAGTCCACGACAGAATCGCACAGATACGCAGTATTTT.

This chain uses TRBV4-3 with TRBJ2-6; 9 bases line up with TRBD1. Germline V gene data show CDR1 as LGHNA and CDR2 as YSLEER. Trimming took 5 bases from V and 4 from J; bases not matched to a gene: 6. This CDR3 comprises 16 residues. As DNA, the CDR3 is TGCGCCAGCAGCACAGGGGGCTTGGACGGGGCCAACGTCCTGACTTTC. Amino acids: CASSTGGLDGANVLTF.

The chain has TRBV18 and TRBJ2-5; 8 bases align to TRBD1. Germline-derived CDR1 and CDR2 are KGHSH and LQKENI. The CDR3 is made up of 14 amino acids. The trim removed 2 bases at V and 2 bases at J, leaving 1 base unmatched. The CDR3 region has the DNA TGTGCCAGCTCACCAAACAGGGGGCAAGAGACCCAGTACTTC. Its protein product is CASSPNRGQETQYF.

This chain uses TRBV28 with TRBJ2-7, with D uncertain. CDR3 length equals 11 residues. The V gene's germline CDR1 is MDHEN and CDR2 SYDVKM. Between the trimmed V and J ends, which lost 4 bases and 7 bases, there was a span of 8 bases. The CDR3 sequence: CASSSGGEQYF. In DNA form, the CDR3 reads TGTGCCAGCAGTTCGGGTGGAGAGCAGTACTTC.

This chain links TRBV1 with TRBJ2-3; the table's D call, TRBD2, has no DNA check behind it. TRBV1 is noted as a pseudogene. CDR3 length equals 18 residues. CDR3 residues: CTSSQDQGLAESTDTQYF. CDR3 DNA: TGCACCAGCAGCCAAGATCAGGGACTAGCGGAGAGCACAGATACGCAGTATTTT.

The chain links TRBV7-2 to TRBJ2-7, with D uncertain. V was pared by 5 bases and J by 5 bases, with 13 bases between. The V gene's germline CDR1 is SGHTA and CDR2 FQGNSA. The CDR3 length is 13 residues. In nucleotides, the CDR3 is TGTGCCAGCAGCATAACCCTGTCACACGAGCAGTACTTC. Protein product: CASSITLSHEQYF.

The chain joins TRBV29-1 to TRBJ2-1; TRBD2 matches at 9 bases. J gave up 1 base and V 7 bases, and 5 bases lay outside the gene matches. The CDR3 is 14 amino acids. Looked up from germline, CDR1 is SQVTM and CDR2 is ANQGSEA. This CDR3 is CSGTTSGSYNEQFF. Here the CDR3 DNA reads TGCAGCGGGACGACTAGCGGATCCTACAATGAGCAGTTCTTC.

This clone has just one count. The gene calls are TRBV9 and TRBJ1-5; tentative D call: TRBD1 (6 bases). This CDR3 has 14 residues. V was pared by 0 bases and J by 7 bases, with 11 bases between. The germline CDR1 and CDR2 sequences are SGDLS and YYNGEE. CDR3: CASSVAPGVQPQHF. CDR3 DNA: TGTGCCAGCAGCGTAGCACCAGGGGTCCAGCCCCAGCATTTT.

This clone was detected once. This specimen includes other DNA sequences encoding the same CDR3. The J gene is TRBJ1-1, the V gene TRBV28; no clear D. CDR3 length: 12 residues. CDR1 and CDR2 from the germline V gene are MDHEN and SYDVKM. V gave up 5 bases and J gave up 1 base, with 5 bases separating them. CDR3 in amino acids: CASSLQNTEAFF. The DNA of the CDR3 is TGTGCCAGCAGTCTACAGAACACTGAAGCTTTCTTT.

The table lists this clone with a few counts. V is TRBV10-3 and J is TRBJ1-5; possible D gene TRBD1, 5 bases. V was pared by 4 bases and J by 5 bases, with 6 bases between. From germline, CDR1 is ENHRY and CDR2 SYGVKD. This CDR3 has 12 residues. The CDR3 DNA sequence: TGTGCCATCAGTGGAGGGGATCAGCCCCAGCATTTT. Translating gives CAISGGDQPQHF.

This clone counts as medium-sized. This chain joins TRBV6-4 and TRBJ2-2; 8 nucleotides align to TRBD2. Germline trimming cut 2 bases from V and 4 bases from J; bases unmatched to any gene: 0. The CDR3 runs 14 residues. In germline, CDR1 is MRHNA, CDR2 SNTAGT. DNA for the CDR3: TGTGCCAGCAGTGACGGGACTAGCACCGGGGAGCTGTTTTTT. It translates to CASSDGTSTGELFF.

This chain joins TRBV5-4 and TRBJ2-3; D is ambiguous. V was shortened by 4 bases and J by 0 bases, with 3 bases between the two germline ends. The CDR3 is 12 residues long. Germline CDR1 and CDR2: SGHNT and YYREEE (reference sequence). The CDR3 coding sequence is TGTGCCAGCAGCCTTAGCACAGATACGCAGTATTTT. This gives the protein CASSLSTDTQYF.

The chain joins TRBV7-9 to TRBJ2-7, with TRBD2 matching 9 bases. There are 15 residues in the CDR3. Germline assignment: CDR1 SEHNR and CDR2 FQNEAQ (reference sequence). Trimming removed 4 bases from V and 3 bases from J; junction bases left unmatched: 7. In DNA, the CDR3 is TGTGCCAGCAGCTCGACCGGGACTAGCATCTACGAGCAGTACTTC. Protein sequence: CASSSTGTSIYEQYF.

J is TRBJ2-7 and V is TRBV6-1; D perhaps matches TRBD2 (5 bases). Germline CDR1 MNHNS, CDR2 SASEGT. V was clipped by 5 bases and J by 2 bases, with 10 bases between them. This CDR3 comprises 13 residues. In DNA, the CDR3 is TGTGCCAGCAGTATCCGGGGTGCCTACGAGCAGTACTTC. This sequence encodes CASSIRGAYEQYF.